A single sample is the source of the 5 T cell receptor beta chains below, sequenced in a study of blood T cell repertoires in COVID-19 (dated by TCRdb to about 2020). The method was the immunoSEQ multiplex PCR assay. TCRdb took this table from immuneACCESS and kept in-frame rearrangements with V and J called. Such tables lack part of the clones; where checked against another copy, unresolved V genes explain under half of the gap, and the rest is unexplained. This sample lists tens of thousands of clones; roughly four fifths were detected once. The ten most abundant clones make up 10% to 15% of the sample. Sequenced material: peripheral blood. These receptors originate from a human donor in a cohort sampled during active COVID-19.

In its sample, this clone was seen a few times. The V gene is TRBV15, the J gene TRBJ2-1; 9 bases fit TRBD1. V gave up 5 bases and J gave up 4 bases; unmatched junction bases: 6. Germline loops: CDR1 LNHNV, CDR2 YYDKDF (reference sequence). The CDR3 extends over 15 amino acids. The CDR3 is CATSAGTGTYNEQFF. In nucleotides, the CDR3 is TGTGCCACCAGCGCCGGGACAGGGACATACAATGAGCAGTTCTTC.

The J gene is TRBJ2-3, the V gene TRBV9; 7 positions match TRBD2. The CDR3 contains 13 residues. The trim removed 8 bases at V and 8 bases at J, leaving 11 bases unmatched. Germline-derived CDR1 and CDR2 are SGDLS and YYNGEE. CDR3 sequence: CASAGPAGRTQYF. The DNA of the CDR3 is TGTGCCAGTGCGGGACCAGCGGGGCGTACGCAGTATTTT.

This clone was observed a handful of times. This chain joins TRBV5-1 and TRBJ2-7; TRBD2 aligns across 11 bases. The CDR3 has 17 amino acids. Germline CDR1 SGHRS, CDR2 YFSETQ. With 0 bases clipped from V and 0 bases from J, the junction kept 5 bases outside the gene matches. CDR3 protein: CASSLALAGVSSYEQYF. The CDR3, as DNA: TGCGCCAGCAGCTTGGCACTAGCGGGGGTTAGCTCCTACGAGCAGTACTTC. The full variable domain, rest sourced from reference TRBV5-1 and TRBJ2-7, is KAGVTQTPRYLIKTRGQQVTLSCSPISGHRSVSWYQQTPGQGLQFLFEYFSETQRNKGNFPGRFSGRQFSNSRSEMNVSTLELGDSALYLCASSLALAGVSSYEQYFGPGTRLTVT.

The chain is built from TRBV19 and TRBJ1-2, with a tentative D call TRBD1 (6 bases). The CDR3 is made up of 14 amino acids. The V gene's germline CDR1 is LNHDA and CDR2 SQIVND (reference sequence). Trimming removed 6 bases from V and 4 bases from J, with 15 bases in between. The CDR3 protein is CASSPGESSYGYTF. Here the CDR3 DNA reads TGTGCCAGTAGCCCAGGGGAGTCTTCCTATGGCTACACCTTC.

The genes are TRBV5-1 and TRBJ2-1; unclear D gene. The V gene's germline CDR1 is SGHRS and CDR2 YFSETQ. V gave up 1 base and J gave up 0 bases, with 8 bases separating them. This CDR3 spans 15 amino acids. CDR3 protein: CASSLTVTSYNEQFF. As DNA, the CDR3 is TGCGCCAGCAGCTTGACAGTAACCTCCTACAATGAGCAGTTCTTC.